Listed here are 5 T cell receptor beta chains from one sample, sequenced in a study of blood T cell repertoires in COVID-19. This table comes from immunoSEQ multiplex PCR, and its TCRdb copy is limited to in-frame clones, with some not included. The sample yields about 160,000 clones, approximately 84% seen once. Sequenced material: peripheral blood. Receptors were obtained from a woman aged 45-65 years with COVID-19, enrolled during active disease.

The V and J genes are TRBV18 and TRBJ2-4; a weak D match, TRBD1 (6 bases). CDR3 length: 14 residues. Trimming removed 2 bases from V and 8 bases from J, with 13 bases in between. Germline V gene lookup returns CDR1 KGHSH and CDR2 LQKENI. The CDR3 DNA reads TGTGCCAGCTCACCAGGGGGCAGGGGCGACATTCAGTACTTC. Protein sequence: CASSPGGRGDIQYF.

The CDR3 DNA reads as TGTGCCAGCAGCCAACAGGGCTTCCCGATGAACACTGAAGCTTTCTTT. Translation gives CASSQQGFPMNTEAFF. The rearrangement uses TRBV5-4 and TRBJ1-1; TRBD1 might be the D (6 bases). V gave up 4 bases and J gave up 0 bases, with 16 bases separating them. From germline, CDR1 is SGHNT and CDR2 YYREEE (reference sequence). CDR3 length: 16 amino acids. The full variable domain, its missing parts supplied by reference TRBV5-4 and TRBJ1-1, is ETGVTQSPTHLIKTRGQQVTLRCSSQSGHNTVSWYQQALGQGPQFIFQYYREEENGRGNFPPRFSGLQFPNYSSELNVNALELDDSALYLCASSQQGFPMNTEAFFGQGTRLTVV.

The V and J genes are TRBV11-3 and TRBJ1-1; D gene uncertain. This CDR3 is built from 13 residues. Trimming shortened V by 1 base and J by 5 bases, and 8 bases separated the two germline ends. The germline gives CDR1 SGHNT, CDR2 YENEEA. CDR3 nucleotides: TGTGCCAGCAGCTTAGGGGGAGTGACTGAAGCTTTCTTT. Translation gives CASSLGGVTEAFF.

This clone was observed a few times. This chain connects TRBV10-3 to TRBJ1-1; weak D call: TRBD1 (6 bases). The CDR3 consists of 13 residues. Germline V gives CDR1 ENHRY, CDR2 SYGVKD. Trimming took 7 bases from V and 6 from J, leaving 15 bases between them. The CDR3 is CAIMAGALAEAFF. The CDR3 DNA follows: TGTGCCATCATGGCAGGGGCCTTGGCTGAAGCTTTCTTT.

The chain employs TRBV9 and TRBJ1-2, with 9 bases lining up with TRBD1. The CDR3 spans 14 residues. Unmatched junction bases numbered 6, after V lost 3 bases and J lost 6 bases. The germline CDR1 and CDR2 sequences are SGDLS and YYNGEE. The CDR3 is CASSAGTGLDGYTF. The CDR3 region has the DNA TGTGCCAGCAGCGCTGGGACAGGGCTTGATGGCTACACCTTC. Based on the CDR3 plus reference TRBV9 and TRBJ1-2, the full variable domain is DSGVTQTPKHLITATGQRVTLRCSPRSGDLSVYWYQQSLDQGLQFLIQYYNGEERAKGNILERFSAQQFPDLHSELNLSSLELGDSALYFCASSAGTGLDGYTFGSGTRLTVV.